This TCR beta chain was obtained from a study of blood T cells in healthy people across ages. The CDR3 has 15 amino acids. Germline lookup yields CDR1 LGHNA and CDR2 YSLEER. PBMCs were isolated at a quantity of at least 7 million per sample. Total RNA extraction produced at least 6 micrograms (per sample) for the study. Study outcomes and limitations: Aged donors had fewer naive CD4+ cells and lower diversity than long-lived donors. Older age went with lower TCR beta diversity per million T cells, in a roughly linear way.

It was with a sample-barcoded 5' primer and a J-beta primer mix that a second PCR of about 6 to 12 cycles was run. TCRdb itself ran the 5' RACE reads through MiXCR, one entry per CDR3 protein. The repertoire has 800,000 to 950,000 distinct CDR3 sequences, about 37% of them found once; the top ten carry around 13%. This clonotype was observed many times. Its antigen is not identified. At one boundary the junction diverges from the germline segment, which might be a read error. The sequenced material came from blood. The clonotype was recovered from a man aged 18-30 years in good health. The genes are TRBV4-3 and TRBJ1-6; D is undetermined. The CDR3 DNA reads TGCGCCAGCAGCCAAGATAGCTCCTATAATTCACCCCCCCACTTT. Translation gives CASSQDSSYNSPPHF.